This record concerns one T cell receptor beta chain sequence. These data belong to a study of blood T cell repertoires in COVID-19. Study-level information: Sites in the United States, Italy and Spain provided acute and convalescent COVID-19 samples. Nucleic acid was either cDNA or gDNA, and it came from T cells, B-cell-depleted T cells, or PBMCs.

J gave up 6 bases and V 3 bases, and 12 bases lay outside the gene matches. Germline CDR1 reads DFQATT; CDR2 reads SNEGSKA (reference sequence). The CDR3 runs 15 residues. In the original analysis: Cell counts per sample came from amplifying reference gene primers. Repertoires were generated with immunoSEQ multiplex PCR, while TCRdb's copy carries only in-frame clones and drops some. V and J calls plus clone size are reproduced from that table; the DNA served to infer D and trimming. The sample shows 140,000 or so clones, more than 60% of them seen only once. This chain joins TRBV20-1 and TRBJ2-3; 7 nucleotides align to TRBD2. The sample was peripheral blood. This sequence was found in a woman in her sixties with acute or convalescent COVID-19. The CDR3 protein is CSASYGGSSFDTQYF. Written as DNA, the CDR3 is TGCAGTGCTAGTTACGGCGGGAGTAGCTTCGATACGCAGTATTTT.